This T cell receptor (beta chain) stems from a study of cytomegalovirus exposure and HLA in healthy donors. Study-level points and caveats: Later work found that TCR association rates differed between HLA loci; DRB1 had the most and HLA-C the fewest. A few of the chains that were CMV-associated were confirmed in vitro to be specific for CMV antigens.

Those who donated were healthy bone marrow donors. Germline values: CDR1 KGHSH, CDR2 LQKENI. The CDR3 is 13 amino acids. Trimming shortened V by 6 bases and J by 7 bases, and 12 bases separated the two germline ends. The PCR contained 60 Vbeta and 13 Jbeta primers. Sequencing used immunoSEQ multiplex PCR; TCRdb keeps in-frame clones, though not all of them. The table has 95,000 to 150,000 clones, more than 65% seen once. For this clone: The antigen is not known.

This TCR was sampled from a human donor in good health. V gene TRBV18 combines with J gene TRBJ2-2, with D possibly TRBD2 on 6 matching bases. The sample comprised PBMCs. CDR3 sequence (DNA): TGTGCCAGCTCCCCTGGGACTTTCGGGGAGCTGTTTTTT. Its translation: CASSPGTFGELFF.